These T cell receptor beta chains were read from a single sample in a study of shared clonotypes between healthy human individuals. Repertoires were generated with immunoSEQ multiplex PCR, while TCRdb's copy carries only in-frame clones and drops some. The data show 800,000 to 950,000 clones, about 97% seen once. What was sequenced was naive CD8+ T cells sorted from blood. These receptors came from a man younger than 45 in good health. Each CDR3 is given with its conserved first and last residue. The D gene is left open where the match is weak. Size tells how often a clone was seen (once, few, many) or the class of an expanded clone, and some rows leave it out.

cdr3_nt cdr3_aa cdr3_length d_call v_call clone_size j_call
TGTGCCAGCCTGGGGGGGTTCCAAGAGACCCAGTACTTC CASLGGFQETQYF 13 TRBD2 TRBV25-1 NA TRBJ2-5
TGTGCCAGCCTTAAACCGCTCGAAGAGACCCAGTACTTC CASLKPLEETQYF 13 NA TRBV2 once TRBJ2-5
TGTGCCACCAGCACCTCCCCAGGACAGGGGACTGAAGAGCAGTACTTC CATSTSPGQGTEEQYF 16 TRBD1 TRBV15 once TRBJ2-7
TGTGCCAGCAGCTTAGCGCTAGGCCGGGCGGGGGAGCTGTTTTTT CASSLALGRAGELFF 15 NA TRBV7-8 NA TRBJ2-2
TGCGCCAGCAGCCAAGATCATTCATCGATCGACACTGAAGCTTTCTTT CASSQDHSSIDTEAFF 16 NA TRBV4-1 NA TRBJ1-1
TGTGCCAGCAGTTTATCTTGGAATACAGGGGAGGATACGCAGTATTTT CASSLSWNTGEDTQYF 16 TRBD1 TRBV27 NA TRBJ2-3
TGTGCCAGCAGCCCAAGGGAGGGAGGGTTCGGGCAGTTCTTC CASSPREGGFGQFF 14 TRBD2 TRBV11-1 NA TRBJ2-1
TGCAGCGCTACCCGACAGGGGCGATCCTACGAGCAGTACTTC CSATRQGRSYEQYF 14 TRBD1 TRBV29-1 NA TRBJ2-7
TGTGCCAGCAGCCCGGGACACCTGAACACTGAAGCTTTCTTT CASSPGHLNTEAFF 14 NA TRBV2 NA TRBJ1-1
TGTGCCAGCAGCCCACAGGGAACCGGGGAGCTGTTTTTT CASSPQGTGELFF 13 NA TRBV5-6 NA TRBJ2-2
TGTGCCAGCAGTTTACCTCCACAGGGCGGTCGGGGCGAGCAGTACTTC CASSLPPQGGRGEQYF 16 NA TRBV28 NA TRBJ2-7
TGCGCCAGCAGCCAAGAGGGATTAGGGGGAGAGACCCAGTACTTC CASSQEGLGGETQYF 15 NA TRBV4-1 NA TRBJ2-5
TGCGCCAGCAGCTTTCAGGGGGGATATAGCAATCAGCCCCAGCATTTT CASSFQGGYSNQPQHF 16 TRBD1 TRBV4-1 NA TRBJ1-5
TGCAGCGTTGAAGGGACAGGGGGCGAGGACGAGCAGTACTTC CSVEGTGGEDEQYF 14 TRBD1 TRBV29-1 NA TRBJ2-7
TGTGCCAGCAGTCCTCAGACAGGGGGCGTCGGCTACACCTTC CASSPQTGGVGYTF 14 TRBD1 TRBV6-4 NA TRBJ1-2
TGTGCCAGCAGTCCCTACCCCCTTAGACAGGGCGGCGAGACCCAGTACTTC CASSPYPLRQGGETQYF 17 TRBD1 TRBV28 NA TRBJ2-5
TGTGCCAGCAGCTTGTCCTACAATGAGCAGTTCTTC CASSLSYNEQFF 12 NA TRBV7-2 NA TRBJ2-1
TGTGCCAGCAGTGCGAGCCTTCGGGTGCGGGGAAACAATGAGCAGTTCTTC CASSASLRVRGNNEQFF 17 NA TRBV6-1 NA TRBJ2-1
TGTGCCAGCAGTCCTACCTCCTTGGCAGATACGCAGTATTTT CASSPTSLADTQYF 14 NA TRBV27 once TRBJ2-3
TGTGCCTGGACCGACCCAACAGGGGGCAATCAGCCCCAGCATTTT CAWTDPTGGNQPQHF 15 TRBD1 TRBV30 NA TRBJ1-5